The 15 T cell receptor beta chains below were found in one sample sequenced in a study of human versus mouse CDR3 diversity and MHC coevolution. Here immunoSEQ multiplex PCR was the method, and the copy in TCRdb shows in-frame clones only, minus some. The data hold about 83,000 clones, with 80% to 95% observed a single time. The sample was naive CD4+ T cells from blood. Subset described: CD45RO-negative CD62L-positive naive CD4 T cells. The receptors here all came from a person aged 25 to 75 in good health.

The chain links TRBV5-6 to TRBJ2-7; perhaps TRBD1 as D (6 bases). V was clipped by 4 bases and J by 3 bases, with 8 bases between them. The germline gives CDR1 SGHDT, CDR2 YYEEEE. This CDR3 region has 12 residues. CDR3 DNA: TGTGCCAGCAGCCTACAGGGCTACGAGCAGTACTTC. Protein sequence: CASSLQGYEQYF.

The V gene is TRBV25-1, the J gene TRBJ1-3, with D tentatively TRBD1 (6 bases). The CDR3 runs to 15 residues. V gave up 5 bases and J gave up 0 bases, with 11 bases separating them. Germline CDR1 and CDR2: MGHDK and SYGVNS. This CDR3 is CASSPTGFSGNTIYF. CDR3 sequence (DNA): TGTGCCAGCAGTCCCACAGGGTTCTCTGGAAACACCATATATTTT.

This chain joins TRBV9 and TRBJ1-3; 8 bases line up with TRBD1. CDR1 and CDR2 (germline): SGDLS, YYNGEE. The CDR3 spans 17 residues. V lost 2 bases to trimming and J lost 0 bases; unmatched junction nucleotides: 7. CDR3 sequence reads: CASSVEAGGFSGNTIYF. CDR3 in DNA: TGTGCCAGCAGCGTGGAGGCAGGGGGCTTCTCTGGAAACACCATATATTTT. The entire variable domain, with the rest obtained from reference TRBV9 and TRBJ1-3, is as follows: DSGVTQTPKHLITATGQRVTLRCSPRSGDLSVYWYQQSLDQGLQFLIQYYNGEERAKGNILERFSAQQFPDLHSELNLSSLELGDSALYFCASSVEAGGFSGNTIYFGEGSWLTVV.

The chain joins TRBV5-1 to TRBJ1-1, with no clear D. There are 14 residues in the CDR3. Germline V gives CDR1 SGHRS, CDR2 YFSETQ. The V end lost 0 bases, the J end lost 1 base, and 7 bases lay between the germline ends. CDR3 region: CASSLVVANTEAFF. The CDR3 DNA is TGCGCCAGCAGCTTGGTGGTGGCGAACACTGAAGCTTTCTTT.

This chain connects TRBV27 to TRBJ2-3, with 10 bases matching TRBD2. There are 15 residues in the CDR3. V lost 6 bases, J lost 2 bases, and 5 bases stayed unmatched. Germline V CDR1 and CDR2: MNHEY, SMNVEV (reference sequence). CDR3 coding DNA: TGTGCCAGCAGCTATAGCGGGAGGAACACAGATACGCAGTATTTT. Its translation is CASSYSGRNTDTQYF.

The chain has TRBV7-2 and TRBJ2-1; TRBD2 matches 15 bases. J was trimmed by 0 bases and V by 4 bases; bases with no gene match: 4. The CDR3 extends over 18 amino acids. The germline CDR1 and CDR2 sequences are SGHTA and FQGNSA. CDR3 residues: CASSWTSGRASSYNEQFF. The DNA of the CDR3 is TGTGCCAGCAGCTGGACTAGCGGGAGGGCGAGCTCCTACAATGAGCAGTTCTTC.

This chain links TRBV5-1 with TRBJ2-2; TRBD1 is a possible D gene (6 bases). The germline CDR1 and CDR2 sequences are SGHRS and YFSETQ. Trimming left V 1 base short and J 2 bases short, with 12 bases between. The CDR3 sequence is 16 residues long. CDR3 sequence reads: CASSLIQGLNTGELFF. The CDR3 nucleotides read TGCGCCAGCAGCTTGATCCAGGGGTTAAACACCGGGGAGCTGTTTTTT.

This sequence joins TRBV27 and TRBJ2-7, with a weak D call TRBD1 (6 bases). The CDR3 contains 15 residues. In germline, CDR1 is MNHEY, CDR2 SMNVEV (reference sequence). V was trimmed by 8 bases and J by 0 bases, leaving 17 bases between them. In nucleotides, the CDR3 is TGTGCCAGCGGGTATCGACGGACAGCCTCCTACGAGCAGTACTTC. Translating gives CASGYRRTASYEQYF.

This clone occurred once. The rearrangement joins TRBV6-1 to TRBJ2-7; D is perhaps TRBD1 (6 bases). The J call may be mistaken, given a closer DNA end match to TRBJ2-1. Germline V gene sequence: CDR1 MNHNS, CDR2 SASEGT. The CDR3 totals 13 residues. For the CDR3, the DNA is TGTGCCAGCAGTTCTACAGGGACCGATGAGCAGTTCTTC. Amino acids: CASSSTGTDEQFF.

The J gene is TRBJ1-2, the V gene TRBV5-1; D gene uncertain. Germline CDR1 and CDR2: SGHRS and YFSETQ. There are 14 residues in the CDR3. V shed 0 bases and J shed 6 bases, with 12 bases lying between them. CDR3 in amino acids: CASSLGSAGNGYTF. Written as DNA, the CDR3 is TGCGCCAGCAGCTTGGGGTCGGCAGGAAATGGCTACACCTTC.

The chain uses TRBV19 and TRBJ2-5; perhaps TRBD1 as D (6 bases). The J call may not be correct, given that the DNA end is closer to TRBJ2-7. The CDR3 runs 13 residues. CDR1 and CDR2 from the germline V gene are LNHDA and SQIVND (reference sequence). The CDR3 DNA reads TGTGCCAGTAGTATTGGGGGCTTGTACGAGCAGTACTTC. It specifies CASSIGGLYEQYF.

The rearrangement links TRBV6-5 to TRBJ2-3, with TRBD2 matching over 9 bases. The CDR3 sequence is 15 residues long. Looked up from germline, CDR1 is MNHEY and CDR2 is SVGAGI. Trimming cost V 2 bases and J 3 bases; bases outside gene matches: 3. This CDR3 reads CASSYGSGGTDTQYF. The CDR3 nucleotides read TGTGCCAGCAGTTACGGTAGCGGGGGTACAGATACGCAGTATTTT.

This rearrangement joins TRBV6-5 to TRBJ1-5; D not resolved. The germline V gene has CDR1 MNHEY and CDR2 SVGAGI. The CDR3 length is 12 residues. Trimming left V 5 bases short and J 9 bases short, with 11 bases between. CDR3 nucleotides: TGTGCCAGCAGTAAGCCCTCAGGGCCCCAGCATTTT. The encoded protein is CASSKPSGPQHF.

The V and J genes are TRBV5-4 and TRBJ2-3; D perhaps matches TRBD1 (5 bases). Trimming stripped 0 bases from V and 2 bases from J, with 7 bases between. CDR3 length: 14 amino acids. The germline V gene encodes CDR1 SGHNT and CDR2 YYREEE (reference sequence). The chain's CDR3 is CASSLVGPTDTQYF. CDR3 nucleotide sequence: TGTGCCAGCAGCTTGGTGGGGCCCACAGATACGCAGTATTTT.

The chain has TRBV6-5 and TRBJ1-1; D is perhaps TRBD1 (5 bases). The ends were cut back, 0 bases at V and 2 bases at J, with 7 bases in the middle. The CDR3 runs 14 residues. Per germline, CDR1 MNHEY and CDR2 SVGAGI. The CDR3 loop is CASSYSGANTEAFF. CDR3 sequence (DNA): TGTGCCAGCAGTTACTCAGGGGCTAACACTGAAGCTTTCTTT.